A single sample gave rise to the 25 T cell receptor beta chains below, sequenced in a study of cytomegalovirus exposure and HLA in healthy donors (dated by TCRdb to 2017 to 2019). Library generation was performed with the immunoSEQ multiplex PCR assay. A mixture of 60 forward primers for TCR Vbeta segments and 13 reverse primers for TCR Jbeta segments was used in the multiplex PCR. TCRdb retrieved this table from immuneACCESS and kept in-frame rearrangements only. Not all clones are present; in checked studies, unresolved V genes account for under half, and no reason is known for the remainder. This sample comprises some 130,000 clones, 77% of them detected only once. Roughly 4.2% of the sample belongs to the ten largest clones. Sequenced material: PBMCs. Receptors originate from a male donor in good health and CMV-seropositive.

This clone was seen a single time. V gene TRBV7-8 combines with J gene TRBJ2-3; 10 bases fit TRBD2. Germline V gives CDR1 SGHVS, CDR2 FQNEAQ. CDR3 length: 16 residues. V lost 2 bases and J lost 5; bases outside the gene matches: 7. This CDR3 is CASSLFERGGLDTQYF. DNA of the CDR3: TGTGCCAGCAGCTTATTCGAGCGGGGGGGGTTAGATACGCAGTATTTT.

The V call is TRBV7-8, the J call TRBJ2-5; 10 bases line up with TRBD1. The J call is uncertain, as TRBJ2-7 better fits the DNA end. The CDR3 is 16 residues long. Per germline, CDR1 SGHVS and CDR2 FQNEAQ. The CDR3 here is CASSKDRDRGGYEQYF. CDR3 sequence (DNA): TGTGCCAGCAGCAAAGACCGGGACAGGGGAGGGTACGAGCAGTACTTC.

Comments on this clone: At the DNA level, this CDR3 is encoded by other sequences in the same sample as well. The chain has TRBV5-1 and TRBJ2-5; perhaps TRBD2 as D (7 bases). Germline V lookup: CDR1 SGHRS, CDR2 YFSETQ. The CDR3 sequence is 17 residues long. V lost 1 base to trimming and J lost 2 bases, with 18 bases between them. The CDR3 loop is CASSLNSAGAFQETQYF. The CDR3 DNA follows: TGCGCCAGCAGCTTGAATTCGGCGGGGGCTTTTCAAGAGACCCAGTACTTC.

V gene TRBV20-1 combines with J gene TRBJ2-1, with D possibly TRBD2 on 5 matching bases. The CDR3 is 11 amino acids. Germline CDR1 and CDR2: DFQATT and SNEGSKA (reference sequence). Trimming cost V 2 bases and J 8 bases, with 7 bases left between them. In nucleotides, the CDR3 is TGCAGTGCTAGACTAGCTCATGAGCAGTTCTTC. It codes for CSARLAHEQFF.

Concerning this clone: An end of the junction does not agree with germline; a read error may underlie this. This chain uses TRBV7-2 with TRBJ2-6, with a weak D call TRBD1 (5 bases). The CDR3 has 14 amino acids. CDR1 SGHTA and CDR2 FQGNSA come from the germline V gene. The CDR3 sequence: CASSLGSGANGLTF. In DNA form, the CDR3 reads TGTGCCAGCAGCTTAGGCTCTGGGGCCAACGGCCTGACTTTC.

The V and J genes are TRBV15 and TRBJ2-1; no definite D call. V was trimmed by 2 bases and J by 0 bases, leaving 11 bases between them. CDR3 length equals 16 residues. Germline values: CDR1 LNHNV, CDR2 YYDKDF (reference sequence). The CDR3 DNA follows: TGTGCCACCAGCAGACGCGACTCGCGCTCCTACAATGAGCAGTTCTTC. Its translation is CATSRRDSRSYNEQFF.

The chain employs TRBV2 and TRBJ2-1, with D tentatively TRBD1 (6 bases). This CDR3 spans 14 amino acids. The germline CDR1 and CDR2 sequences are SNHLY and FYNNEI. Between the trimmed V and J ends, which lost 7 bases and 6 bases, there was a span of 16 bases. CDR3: CASKGVLTGNEQFF. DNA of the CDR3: TGTGCCAGCAAGGGGGTCCTGACAGGCAATGAGCAGTTCTTC.

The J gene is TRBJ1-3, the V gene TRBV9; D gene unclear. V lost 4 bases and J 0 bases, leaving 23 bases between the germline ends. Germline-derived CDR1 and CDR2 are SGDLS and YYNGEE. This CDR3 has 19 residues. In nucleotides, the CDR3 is TGTGCCAGCAGCCCAGAGGGTCGGCAGACGACTAACTCTGGAAACACCATATATTTT. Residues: CASSPEGRQTTNSGNTIYF.

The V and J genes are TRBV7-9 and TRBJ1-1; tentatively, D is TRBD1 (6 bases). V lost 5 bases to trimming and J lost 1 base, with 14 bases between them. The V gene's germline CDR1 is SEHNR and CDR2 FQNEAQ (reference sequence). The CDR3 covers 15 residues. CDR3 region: CASSPRGWGNTEAFF. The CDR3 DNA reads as TGTGCCAGCAGCCCTAGGGGGTGGGGGAACACTGAAGCTTTCTTT.

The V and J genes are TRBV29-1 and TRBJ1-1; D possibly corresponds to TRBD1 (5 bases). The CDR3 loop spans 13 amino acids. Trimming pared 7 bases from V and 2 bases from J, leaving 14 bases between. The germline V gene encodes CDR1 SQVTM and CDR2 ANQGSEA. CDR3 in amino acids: CSADRVANTEAFF. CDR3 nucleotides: TGCAGCGCTGACAGAGTAGCAAACACTGAAGCTTTCTTT.

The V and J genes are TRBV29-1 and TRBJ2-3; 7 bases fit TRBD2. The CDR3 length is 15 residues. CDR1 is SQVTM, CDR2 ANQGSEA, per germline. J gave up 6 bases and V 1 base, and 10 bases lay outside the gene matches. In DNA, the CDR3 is TGCAGCGTTGAAGTGAACGGACTAGGTCCCGATACGCAGTATTTT. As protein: CSVEVNGLGPDTQYF.

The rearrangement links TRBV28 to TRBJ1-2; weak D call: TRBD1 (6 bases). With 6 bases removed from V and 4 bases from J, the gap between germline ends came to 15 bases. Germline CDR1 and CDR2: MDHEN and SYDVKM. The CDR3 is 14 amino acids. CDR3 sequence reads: CASSPGTSTYGYTF. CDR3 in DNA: TGTGCCAGCAGCCCCGGGACATCCACCTATGGCTACACCTTC.

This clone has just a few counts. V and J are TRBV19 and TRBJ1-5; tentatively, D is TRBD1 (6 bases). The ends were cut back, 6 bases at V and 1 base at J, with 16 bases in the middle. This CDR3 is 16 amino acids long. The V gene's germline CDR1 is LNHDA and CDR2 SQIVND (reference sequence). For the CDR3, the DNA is TGTGCCAGTAGCCCCGGGACACCGCGAAGCAATCAGCCCCAGCATTTT. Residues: CASSPGTPRSNQPQHF.

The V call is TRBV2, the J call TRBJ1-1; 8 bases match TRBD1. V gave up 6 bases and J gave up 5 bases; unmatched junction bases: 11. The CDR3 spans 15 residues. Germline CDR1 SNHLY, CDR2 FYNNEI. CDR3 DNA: TGTGCCAGCAGCGGGACGGGACAGGAGGGGACTGAAGCTTTCTTT. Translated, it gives CASSGTGQEGTEAFF. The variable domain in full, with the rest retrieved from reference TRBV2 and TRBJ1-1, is EPEVTQTPSHQVTQMGQEVILRCVPISNHLYFYWYRQILGQKVEFLVSFYNNEISEKSEIFDDQFSVERPDGSNFTLKIRSTKLEDSAMYFCASSGTGQEGTEAFFGQGTRLTVV.

CDR3 amino acids: CASSLGPFSTRNTEAFF. The CDR3 bases are TGCGCCAGCAGCTTGGGCCCCTTTTCGACACGGAACACTGAAGCTTTCTTT. The chain uses TRBV5-1 and TRBJ1-1; D not resolved. This CDR3 spans 17 amino acids. From germline, CDR1 is SGHRS and CDR2 YFSETQ. V was shortened by 0 bases and J by 1 base, with 16 bases between the two germline ends.

CDR3 in amino acids: CSVGQSSGANVLTF. The CDR3, as DNA: TGCAGCGTGGGACAGAGCTCTGGGGCCAACGTCCTGACTTTC. The V call is TRBV29-1, the J call TRBJ2-6, with 7 bases matching TRBD1. Germline loops: CDR1 SQVTM, CDR2 ANQGSEA. The CDR3 has 14 residues. With V trimmed by 6 bases and J by 0 bases, 2 bases remained unmatched.

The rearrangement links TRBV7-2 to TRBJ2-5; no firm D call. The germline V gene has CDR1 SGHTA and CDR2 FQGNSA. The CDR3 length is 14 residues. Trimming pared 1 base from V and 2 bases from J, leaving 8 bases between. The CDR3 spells CASSLDAAQETQYF. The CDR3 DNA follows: TGTGCCAGCAGCTTAGATGCTGCGCAAGAGACCCAGTACTTC.

CDR3 coding DNA: TGTGCCAGCAGCGTAGGAACTAGCGGGGGACCGCAAGAGACCCAGTACTTC. Translation gives CASSVGTSGGPQETQYF. V gene TRBV9 combines with J gene TRBJ2-5, with 11 bases lining up with TRBD2. Germline assignment: CDR1 SGDLS and CDR2 YYNGEE. This CDR3 is built from 17 residues. Germline trimming cut 0 bases from V and 2 bases from J; bases unmatched to any gene: 6.

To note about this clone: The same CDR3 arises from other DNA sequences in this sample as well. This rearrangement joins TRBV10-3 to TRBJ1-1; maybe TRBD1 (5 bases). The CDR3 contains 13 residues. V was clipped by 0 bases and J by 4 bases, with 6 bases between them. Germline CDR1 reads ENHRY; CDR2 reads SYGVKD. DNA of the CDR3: TGTGCCATCAGTGAGTCGGGGGGCACTGAAGCTTTCTTT. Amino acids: CAISESGGTEAFF.

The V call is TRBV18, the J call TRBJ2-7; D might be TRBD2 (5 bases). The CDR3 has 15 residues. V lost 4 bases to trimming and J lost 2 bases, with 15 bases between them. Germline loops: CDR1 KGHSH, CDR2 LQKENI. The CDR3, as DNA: TGTGCCAGCTCACTTATGACTACCCCGGCCTACGAGCAGTACTTC. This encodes CASSLMTTPAYEQYF.

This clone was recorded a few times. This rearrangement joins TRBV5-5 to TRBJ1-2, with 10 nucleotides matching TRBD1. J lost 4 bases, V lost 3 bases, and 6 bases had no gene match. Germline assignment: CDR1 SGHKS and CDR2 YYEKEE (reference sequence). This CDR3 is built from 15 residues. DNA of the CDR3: TGTGCCAGCAGCTCTCCGGGACAGGGGACCTATGGCTACACCTTC. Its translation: CASSSPGQGTYGYTF.

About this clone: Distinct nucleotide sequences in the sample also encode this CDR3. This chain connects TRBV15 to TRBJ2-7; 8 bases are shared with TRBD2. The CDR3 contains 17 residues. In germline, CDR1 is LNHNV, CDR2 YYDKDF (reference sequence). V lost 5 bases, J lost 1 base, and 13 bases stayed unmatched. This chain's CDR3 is CATSRGAREGGSYEQYF. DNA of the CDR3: TGTGCCACCAGCCGCGGAGCCCGGGAGGGCGGATCCTACGAGCAGTACTTC.

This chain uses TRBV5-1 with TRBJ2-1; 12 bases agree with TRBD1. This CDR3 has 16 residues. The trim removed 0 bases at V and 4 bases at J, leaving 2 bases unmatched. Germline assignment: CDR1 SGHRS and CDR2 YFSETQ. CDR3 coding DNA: TGCGCCAGCAGCTTGGAGGGACAGGGGGCATACAATGAGCAGTTCTTC. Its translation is CASSLEGQGAYNEQFF.

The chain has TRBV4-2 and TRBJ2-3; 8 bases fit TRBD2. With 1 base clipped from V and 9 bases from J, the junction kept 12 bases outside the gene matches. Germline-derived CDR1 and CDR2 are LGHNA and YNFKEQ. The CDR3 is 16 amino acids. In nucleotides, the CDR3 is TGTGCCAGCAGCCAAGCGCGGGGGGACCTTGAGAGCACGCAGTATTTT. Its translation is CASSQARGDLESTQYF.

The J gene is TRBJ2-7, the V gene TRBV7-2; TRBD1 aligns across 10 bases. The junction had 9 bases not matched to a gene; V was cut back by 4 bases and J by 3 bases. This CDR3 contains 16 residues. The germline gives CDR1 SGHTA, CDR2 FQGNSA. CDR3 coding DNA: TGTGCCAGCAGCTCCGCGGGACAGGGGATCGGCTACGAGCAGTACTTC. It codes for CASSSAGQGIGYEQYF.